Listed here is a single T cell receptor beta chain. The CDR3 is made up of 13 amino acids. Between the trimmed V and J ends, which lost 4 bases and 5 bases, there was a span of 11 bases. The germline V gene has CDR1 MNHEY and CDR2 SMNVEV (reference sequence). Repertoires were generated with immunoSEQ multiplex PCR, while TCRdb's copy carries only in-frame clones and drops some. The sample holds 150,000 to 200,000 clones, 65% to 90% seen once. The data derive from a study of blood T cell repertoires in COVID-19. This TCR derives from a man in his fifties or sixties with acute or convalescent COVID-19. The sample taken for sequencing was peripheral blood. V is TRBV27 and J is TRBJ2-5; D perhaps matches TRBD1 (5 bases). This CDR3 reads CASSSEGDETQYF. CDR3 DNA sequence: TGTGCCAGCAGTTCGGAAGGGGATGAGACCCAGTACTTC.